These T cell receptor beta chains were read from a single sample in a study of T cell responses to AZD1222 COVID-19 vaccine. TCRdb's table, derived via immunoSEQ multiplex PCR, lists solely in-frame clones and lacks some. Of 120,000 or so clones in the sample, about 87% were seen once. Sequencing used peripheral blood, obtained on day 0 of AZD1222 vaccination. The receptors originated from an adult in good health. Each CDR3 is given with its conserved first and last residue. A D gene is named only where the DNA matches it firmly.

j_call d_call cdr3_length v_call cdr3_aa
TRBJ1-6 TRBD1 15 TRBV3-1/TRBV3-2 CASSVTGAEDSPLHF
TRBJ1-3 - 15 TRBV4-3 CASSQDGTTGNTIYF
TRBJ1-4 TRBD1 12 TRBV27 CASGDRDEKLFF
TRBJ1-1 - 14 TRBV30 CAWSPRPVNTEAFF
TRBJ2-7 TRBD2 15 TRBV7-2 CASSYTSGSSYEQYF
TRBJ2-5 TRBD2 15 TRBV11-2 CASSLSGGGQETQYF
TRBJ1-2 - 15 TRBV7-2 CASSSLRQILGGYTF
TRBJ1-2 - 15 TRBV7-8 CASSPGGKRVYGYTF
TRBJ2-3 - 12 TRBV6-6 CASSTSLDTQYF
TRBJ2-1 - 11 TRBV7-2 CASSLGVEQFF
TRBJ2-2 - 13 TRBV30 CAWSVRVTGELFF
TRBJ2-4 - 16 TRBV2 CASSDVAEPQGGIQYF
TRBJ2-1 - 17 TRBV28 CASGALQGSYLRNEQFF
TRBJ2-7 - 13 TRBV9 CASSVVPGDEQYF
TRBJ1-1 - 16 TRBV29-1 CSVAGSERRMNTEAFF
TRBJ2-3 - 13 TRBV15 CATSRDLGDTQYF
TRBJ2-5 TRBD2 14 TRBV2 CASRMGLAGETQYF
TRBJ1-4 TRBD1 18 TRBV9 CASSLGGRVGFVDEKLFF
TRBJ2-3 - 16 TRBV4-1 CASSHTIPEGTDTQYF
TRBJ2-7 - 17 TRBV27 CASSLRVESAFLYEQYF
TRBJ2-7 TRBD1 14 TRBV5-1 CASSPTGDSYEQYF
TRBJ2-1 TRBD1 16 TRBV28 CASSFGGTGLNNEQFF
TRBJ2-7 - 15 TRBV15 CATSRGGGKSYEQYF
TRBJ1-4 - 15 TRBV11-2 CASSLVGRLGEKLFF
TRBJ1-2 - 14 TRBV6-5 CASRATGLSHGYTF
TRBJ2-3 - 14 TRBV10-3 CAISERGRTDTQYF
TRBJ1-1 - 12 TRBV30 CAEGRQNTEAFF
TRBJ2-7 - 13 TRBV6-2/TRBV6-3 CASSYRSGYEQYF
TRBJ1-5 - 16 TRBV6-2/TRBV6-3 CASSYPSLQGNQPQHF
TRBJ1-4 - 14 TRBV7-2 CASSPGRETEKLFF
TRBJ2-1 - 12 TRBV9 CASSVRDNEQFF
TRBJ2-1 TRBD2 20 TRBV2 CASSGPGQRTSGVAYNEQFF
TRBJ1-4 TRBD1 14 TRBV2 CASVTGTGREKLFF
TRBJ1-5 - 13 TRBV30 CAWSAGGNQPQHF
TRBJ2-7 - 14 TRBV13 CASSYLTESYEQYF
TRBJ2-1 - 14 TRBV5-1 CASGGSGQYNEQFF
TRBJ1-1 TRBD1 14 TRBV5-4 CASRSDRVNTEAFF
TRBJ2-7 - 14 TRBV28 CASSPWTAEYEQYF
TRBJ2-5 TRBD2 17 TRBV9 CASSAALLAGAGETQYF
TRBJ2-1 TRBD1 15 TRBV9 CASSPGTGSYNEQFF
TRBJ1-1 - 14 TRBV6-5 CASSYSTKDTEAFF
TRBJ1-2 TRBD1 16 TRBV5-8 CASSLVGRGRAYGYTF
TRBJ1-1 - 15 TRBV19 CASSGARTLNTEAFF
TRBJ1-1 - 14 TRBV5-8 CASSAGQPNTEAFF
TRBJ2-3 - 14 TRBV30 CAWGAGALTDTQYF
TRBJ2-5 - 12 TRBV28 CASSFRVETQYF
TRBJ2-7 TRBD2 14 TRBV28 CASSSSGTAYEQYF